The present T cell receptor (beta chain) was sequenced within a study of blood T cells in healthy people across ages. On the study more broadly: Researchers report that template switching captured about one barcoded beta molecule per two T cells. General study findings and limits: Investigators viewed diversity estimates from one million T cells as underestimates, the study reported. Per-million-T-cell TCR beta diversity fell roughly linearly with age.

Combining a sample-barcoded 5' primer with a J-beta primer mix, a second PCR ran for roughly 7 to 11 cycles. Individual samples furnished no less than 2.5 million CDR3-containing paired-end reads apiece. Each CDR3 protein gets one entry after TCRdb re-called the 5' RACE reads with MiXCR. The repertoire holds around 1,600,000 distinct CDR3 sequences, with less than 45% as singletons. CDR3 size: 16 residues. Trimming took 6 bases from V and 0 from J, leaving 18 bases between them. Germline CDR1 MDHEN, CDR2 SYDVKM. Comments on this clonotype: As yet, its antigen is unknown.

The rearrangement joins TRBV28 to TRBJ2-7; possibly TRBD1 or TRBD2 for D (6 bases each). The TCR was taken from a woman aged 18-35 years in good health. Sequenced material: blood. CDR3 in amino acids: CASSPGGGQGSYEQYF. The CDR3 nucleotides are TGTGCCAGCAGCCCAGGAGGGGGGCAAGGCTCCTACGAGCAGTACTTC.